Below are 19 T cell receptor beta chains sequenced from a single sample in a study of T cells in narcolepsy. Assay used: immunoSEQ multiplex PCR; TCRdb lists only in-frame clones, some missing. The sample yields 25,000 to 35,000 clones, 80% to 90% seen once. The sequenced sample was CD45RA- memory CD4+ T cells from PBMCs. These TCRs come from a human donor with narcolepsy.

The chain is built from TRBV28 and TRBJ1-5, with a weak D call TRBD1 (5 bases). The germline V and J ends were trimmed by 5 bases and 7 bases, with 15 bases remaining between them. Germline loops: CDR1 MDHEN, CDR2 SYDVKM. The CDR3 extends over 14 amino acids. The CDR3 sequence: CASSTRGGGQPQHF. The CDR3, as DNA: TGTGCCAGCAGTACCCGGGGTGGGGGACAGCCCCAGCATTTT.

V is TRBV7-9 and J is TRBJ1-5; the D is unclear. Germline values: CDR1 SEHNR, CDR2 FQNEAQ (reference sequence). V lost 5 bases to trimming and J lost 6 bases, with 11 bases between them. This CDR3 is 13 amino acids long. The chain's CDR3 is CASSPPGGQPQHF. The CDR3 bases are TGTGCCAGCAGCCCTCCTGGAGGTCAGCCCCAGCATTTT.

The V gene is TRBV29-1, the J gene TRBJ1-1; D perhaps matches TRBD1 (5 bases). The CDR3 covers 14 residues. The V end was cut by 4 bases, the J end by 7 bases, with 19 bases between. Germline CDR1 is SQVTM and CDR2 is ANQGSEA. CDR3 amino acids: CSVAIAPLGGEAFF. CDR3 nucleotide sequence: TGCAGCGTTGCAATAGCCCCGCTGGGGGGTGAAGCTTTCTTT. The full variable domain, rest sourced from reference TRBV29-1 and TRBJ1-1, is SAVISQKPSRDICQRGTSLTIQCQVDSQVTMMFWYRQQPGQSLTLIATANQGSEATYESGFVIDKFPISRPNLTFSTLTVSNMSPEDSSIYLCSVAIAPLGGEAFFGQGTRLTVV.

The rearrangement joins TRBV19 to TRBJ1-2; 7 positions match TRBD1. The germline CDR1 and CDR2 sequences are LNHDA and SQIVND (reference sequence). The CDR3 is 14 amino acids. V gave up 0 bases and J gave up 4 bases; unmatched junction bases: 2. The CDR3 loop is CASSIDRTGYGYTF. For the CDR3, the DNA is TGTGCCAGTAGTATAGATCGGACAGGCTATGGCTACACCTTC.

The rearrangement links TRBV6-1 to TRBJ2-7, with D uncertain. The CDR3 runs to 13 residues. The V end was cut by 7 bases, the J end by 0 bases, with 10 bases between. CDR1 and CDR2 (germline): MNHNS, SASEGT. CDR3 protein: CASIGSISYEQYF. CDR3 nucleotides: TGTGCCAGCATAGGCAGTATCTCCTACGAGCAGTACTTC.

The chain joins TRBV5-1 to TRBJ2-6; D remains ambiguous. Between the trimmed V and J ends, which lost 1 base and 1 base, there was a span of 9 bases. The CDR3 covers 16 residues. The germline CDR1 and CDR2 sequences are SGHRS and YFSETQ. CDR3 DNA sequence: TGCGCCAGCAGCTTGCCCGGCCAATCTGGGGCCAACGTCCTGACTTTC. Its protein product is CASSLPGQSGANVLTF.

In its sample, this clone was seen once. This chain connects TRBV18 to TRBJ2-3; tentative D call: TRBD2 (6 bases). Germline lookup yields CDR1 KGHSH and CDR2 LQKENI. Deletions cut 3 bases from V and 1 base from J, with 11 bases between. This CDR3 is built from 15 residues. The CDR3 coding sequence is TGTGCCAGCTCACCTCTCTCGGGGGGCACAGATACGCAGTATTTT. As protein: CASSPLSGGTDTQYF.

V usage is TRBV5-1 and J usage is TRBJ1-6; D remains unclear. The length of the CDR3 is 18 residues. The V gene's germline CDR1 is SGHRS and CDR2 YFSETQ. The V end was cut by 1 base, the J end by 7 bases, with 21 bases between. CDR3 bases: TGCGCCAGCAGCTTGCGAACCGGTCTGGCAGGCGGGAATTCACCCCTCCACTTT. Translation gives CASSLRTGLAGGNSPLHF.

V is TRBV9 and J is TRBJ2-2; maybe TRBD2 (5 bases). Germline V gene data show CDR1 as SGDLS and CDR2 as YYNGEE. The CDR3 runs 16 residues. The V end lost 5 bases, the J end lost 0 bases, and 14 bases lay between the germline ends. CDR3 in amino acids: CASSASGGSNTGELFF. Written as DNA, the CDR3 is TGTGCCAGCAGTGCGAGCGGCGGGTCGAACACCGGGGAGCTGTTTTTT.

The genes are TRBV6-1 and TRBJ1-5; 8 nucleotides match TRBD1. This CDR3 region has 15 residues. With V trimmed by 4 bases and J by 7 bases, 9 bases remained unmatched. Germline V lookup: CDR1 MNHNS, CDR2 SASEGT. The CDR3 sequence: CASSGTQGVWQPQHF. CDR3 bases: TGTGCCAGCAGTGGGACACAGGGGGTGTGGCAGCCCCAGCATTTT.

The rearrangement links TRBV5-1 to TRBJ1-6, with D perhaps matching TRBD1 (5 bases). The CDR3 is 17 residues long. Looked up from germline, CDR1 is SGHRS and CDR2 is YFSETQ. Between the trimmed V and J ends, which lost 8 bases and 7 bases, there was a span of 25 bases. The CDR3 DNA reads as TGCGCCAGGCCCTGGAGGGGCACGAGACCCAAAAATTCACCCCTCCACTTT. It specifies CARPWRGTRPKNSPLHF.

The J gene is TRBJ1-2, the V gene TRBV19; D call uncertain. CDR1 LNHDA and CDR2 SQIVND come from the germline V gene (reference sequence). V lost 3 bases to trimming and J lost 0 bases, with 8 bases between them. CDR3 size: 14 residues. The CDR3 sequence: CASSINGANYGYTF. DNA of the CDR3: TGTGCCAGTAGTATCAACGGAGCTAACTATGGCTACACCTTC.

V and J are TRBV4-2 and TRBJ2-7; D may be TRBD1 or TRBD2 (5 bases each). Germline loops: CDR1 LGHNA, CDR2 YNFKEQ. Trimming took 2 bases from V and 5 from J, leaving 25 bases between them. The CDR3 contains 18 residues. The DNA of the CDR3 is TGTGCCAGCAGCCAATCTACCGGCCGGGGCTCGAGGAGCCACGAGCAGTACTTC. This sequence encodes CASSQSTGRGSRSHEQYF.

This CDR3 is CASSLASPGRNSPLHF. CDR3 nucleotides: TGTGCCAGCAGCTTAGCGTCCCCGGGTCGCAATTCACCCCTCCACTTT. V is TRBV7-6 and J is TRBJ1-6; no firm D call. Germline assignment: CDR1 SGHVS and CDR2 FNYEAQ. Trimming removed 0 bases from V and 7 bases from J, with 13 bases in between. This CDR3 comprises 16 residues.

The chain has TRBV15 and TRBJ2-3; TRBD2 aligns across 7 bases. This CDR3 comprises 15 residues. V lost 0 bases to trimming and J lost 6 bases; unmatched junction nucleotides: 6. Per germline, CDR1 LNHNV and CDR2 YYDKDF (reference sequence). The DNA for the CDR3 is TGTGCCACCAGCAGAGATAGCGGGTTCTTGGATACGCAGTATTTT. It translates to CATSRDSGFLDTQYF.

The rearrangement links TRBV7-9 to TRBJ2-1; 7 bases are a match to TRBD1. Germline values: CDR1 SEHNR, CDR2 FQNEAQ (reference sequence). The CDR3 extends over 13 amino acids. The V and J ends lost 2 bases and 9 bases, in that order; junction bases with no gene match: 4. The CDR3 spells CASSLQGVGEQFF. In DNA form, the CDR3 reads TGTGCCAGCAGCTTACAGGGGGTCGGTGAGCAGTTCTTC.

The chain couples TRBV19 to TRBJ1-4, with D unclear. V lost 5 bases and J 8 bases, leaving 15 bases between the germline ends. Germline V CDR1 and CDR2: LNHDA, SQIVND (reference sequence). This CDR3 has 14 amino acids. The chain's CDR3 is CASSSLLTGEKLFF. The CDR3 DNA reads as TGTGCCAGTAGTTCCTTGCTAACGGGAGAAAAACTGTTTTTT.

The chain is built from TRBV2 and TRBJ2-7, with 13 bases that match TRBD2. The CDR3 has 15 residues. Germline trimming cut 6 bases from V and 7 bases from J; bases unmatched to any gene: 9. Germline-derived CDR1 and CDR2 are SNHLY and FYNNEI. The CDR3 is CASRTTSGGAGEQYF. The CDR3 DNA reads as TGTGCCAGCAGGACCACTAGCGGGGGGGCCGGTGAGCAGTACTTC.

This chain links TRBV2 with TRBJ2-3, with D maybe TRBD1 (6 bases). Germline CDR1 is SNHLY and CDR2 is FYNNEI. The germline V and J ends were trimmed by 6 bases and 0 bases, with 10 bases remaining between them. The length of the CDR3 is 14 residues. As DNA, the CDR3 is TGTGCCAGCAGCCGGACAGTCAGCACAGATACGCAGTATTTT. Translated: CASSRTVSTDTQYF.